This TCR beta chain was profiled in a study of radiotherapy plus CTLA-4 blockade in lung cancer. The overall study: Among all patients, more than 15% showed objective responses, while about 31% had disease control. Study results and limitations: After treatment with radiotherapy plus ipilimumab, TCR clones that came from the tumor expanded in blood.

Comments on this clone: Its target is unknown.

Assay: immunoSEQ multiplex PCR; the TCRdb copy retains only in-frame clones and omits some. Found here are about 86,000 clones, about four fifths of them singletons; the top ten hold 0.75% to 1%. Lung cancer patients with chemo-refractory metastatic non-small-cell disease were given focal radiation plus CTLA-4 blockade with ipilimumab. V lost 2 bases, J lost 3 bases, and 15 bases lay in between. This CDR3 is built from 16 residues. The germline gives CDR1 SNHLY, CDR2 FYNNEI. The receptor was derived from a human donor with non-small cell lung cancer who had stable disease on radiotherapy plus ipilimumab. The input for sequencing was peripheral blood, taken from a patient treated with radiotherapy plus ipilimumab. V and J are TRBV2 and TRBJ2-3, with TRBD1 as a possible D gene (6 bases). CDR3 bases: TGTGCCAGCAGTGAACGGGCAGGGGAGATGACAGATACGCAGTATTTT. This codes for CASSERAGEMTDTQYF.